This is a list of T cell receptor beta chains from one sample in a study of blood T cell repertoires in COVID-19. TCRdb keeps only in-frame clones here, not all; method: immunoSEQ multiplex PCR. The sample has some 200,000 clones, over 75% seen once. The specimen was peripheral blood. All receptors derive from a woman over 75 with acute or convalescent COVID-19. Both conserved end residues are part of each CDR3. The order of the fields is J gene, D gene, V gene, CDR3 protein. D genes are given only for firm matches.

j_gene: TRBJ1-3; d_gene: TRBD1; v_gene: TRBV4-1; CDR3aa: CASSQNPIGTAGNTIYF
j_gene: TRBJ1-1; d_gene: NA; v_gene: TRBV6-5; CDR3aa: CASSQNWEGTEAFF
j_gene: TRBJ2-3; d_gene: TRBD2; v_gene: TRBV5-1; CDR3aa: CASSSRGGGGTDTQYF
j_gene: TRBJ1-2; d_gene: NA; v_gene: TRBV6-2/TRBV6-3; CDR3aa: CASSYVGRGYGYTF
j_gene: TRBJ2-2; d_gene: TRBD1; v_gene: TRBV10-3; CDR3aa: CAIRRDRPNTGELFF
j_gene: TRBJ1-1; d_gene: NA; v_gene: TRBV21-1; CDR3aa: CASSVGDRLNTEAFF
j_gene: TRBJ2-3; d_gene: NA; v_gene: TRBV19; CDR3aa: CASSAQSGIPDTQYF
j_gene: TRBJ1-2; d_gene: NA; v_gene: TRBV7-9; CDR3aa: CASSFLGSGNYGYTF
j_gene: TRBJ2-3; d_gene: TRBD1; v_gene: TRBV6-5; CDR3aa: CASSYGTGATDTQYF
j_gene: TRBJ2-2; d_gene: NA; v_gene: TRBV5-5; CDR3aa: CASSLPGGNTGELFF
j_gene: TRBJ1-2; d_gene: TRBD1; v_gene: TRBV6-6; CDR3aa: CASSTQGARNYGYTF